This passage covers 10 T cell receptor beta chains from one sample sequenced in a study of T-cell memory formation after mild COVID-19. TCRdb reanalysed the 5' RACE reads using MiXCR and keeps one entry per CDR3 protein. This sample carries some 350,000 distinct CDR3 sequences, 10% to 15% of them seen once, and the ten largest clones take over 20%. Sequences were obtained from PBMCs or a T cell subset sorted from them (not recorded which). All receptors derive from a man aged 18 to 30 who had mild COVID-19 (a few samples of this study predate the infection). Cell type and time point are not known.

The chain has TRBV7-9 and TRBJ2-5; tentatively, D is TRBD1 (5 bases). The V gene's germline CDR1 is SEHNR and CDR2 FQNEAQ (reference sequence). CDR3 size: 15 residues. Deletions cut 3 bases from V and 5 bases from J, with 16 bases between. CDR3 nucleotide sequence: TGTGCCAGCAGCTTCCTGGCCAGGGCCGGCGAGACCCAGTACTTC. This translates into CASSFLARAGETQYF.

This chain connects TRBV7-2 to TRBJ2-1; the match to TRBD2 covers 14 bases. CDR1 is SGHTA and CDR2 is FQGNSA in the germline V gene. This CDR3 has 16 residues. With 3 bases clipped from V and 6 bases from J, the junction kept 4 bases outside the gene matches. The CDR3 coding sequence is TGTGCCAGCAGCTTCGGACTAGCGGGGGGTGGCAATGAGCAGTTCTTC. Protein sequence: CASSFGLAGGGNEQFF.

The chain combines TRBV5-1 with TRBJ1-4; a weak D match, TRBD1 (5 bases). CDR1 SGHRS and CDR2 YFSETQ come from the germline V gene. This CDR3 comprises 14 residues. Trimming shortened V by 5 bases and J by 3 bases, and 11 bases separated the two germline ends. This CDR3 reads CASRSMGANEKLFF. CDR3 in DNA: TGCGCCAGCAGAAGTATGGGGGCTAATGAAAAACTGTTTTTT.

The chain carries TRBV9 and TRBJ2-3; 13 positions agree with TRBD2. Germline CDR1 is SGDLS and CDR2 is YYNGEE. The V and J ends lost 4 bases and 10 bases, in that order; junction bases with no gene match: 12. The CDR3 runs to 16 residues. CDR3 sequence reads: CASSPRWTSGGVAQYF. CDR3 nucleotide sequence: TGTGCCAGCAGCCCCCGGTGGACTAGCGGGGGAGTAGCGCAGTATTTT.

This clonotype showed up just a few times. This sequence joins TRBV3-1 and TRBJ2-4; perhaps TRBD2 as D (5 bases). The ends were cut back, 1 base at V and 7 bases at J, with 8 bases in the middle. Looked up from germline, CDR1 is LGHDT and CDR2 is YNNKEL (reference sequence). This CDR3 is built from 13 residues. CDR3 residues: CASSQASGNIQYF. In DNA, the CDR3 is TGTGCCAGCAGCCAAGCCAGCGGTAACATTCAGTACTTC.

The V and J genes are TRBV6-5 and TRBJ1-3; no reliable D call. Looked up from germline, CDR1 is MNHEY and CDR2 is SVGAGI. The CDR3 consists of 16 residues. V was shortened by 2 bases and J by 0 bases, with 11 bases between the two germline ends. In nucleotides, the CDR3 is TGTGCCAGCAGTTACGGGTTGGCAACCTCTGGAAACACCATATATTTT. The encoded protein is CASSYGLATSGNTIYF.

This clonotype was observed a handful of times. V and J are TRBV20-1 and TRBJ1-5, with a weak D call TRBD1 (5 bases). The V and J ends lost 6 bases and 1 base respectively, with 13 bases between them. The CDR3 runs 14 residues. Germline CDR1 and CDR2: DFQATT and SNEGSKA (reference sequence). The CDR3 sequence is CSATTRQSNQPQHF. The CDR3 DNA follows: TGCAGTGCGACCACCCGACAGAGCAATCAGCCCCAGCATTTT.

The V and J genes are TRBV10-3 and TRBJ1-5; D may be TRBD1 (6 bases). Germline assignment: CDR1 ENHRY and CDR2 SYGVKD. The V end was cut by 6 bases, the J end by 3 bases, with 12 bases between. The CDR3 spans 14 residues. The CDR3 nucleotides are TGTGCCATCAGGGACAGCGGCTACAATCAGCCCCAGCATTTT. Encoded protein: CAIRDSGYNQPQHF.

This clonotype was seen only once. The V and J genes are TRBV2 and TRBJ2-7, with 7 bases that match TRBD1. The CDR3 covers 15 residues. The ends lost 6 bases at V and 0 bases at J; junction bases unmatched: 8. The germline V gene encodes CDR1 SNHLY and CDR2 FYNNEI. The CDR3 spells CASRYGQASSYEQYF. CDR3 bases: TGTGCCAGCAGGTACGGACAGGCCAGCTCCTACGAGCAGTACTTC.

This clonotype was recorded a few times. The CDR3 sequence is CASNAAGTSEETQYF. CDR3 nucleotide sequence: TGTGCCAGCAACGCCGCCGGGACTAGCGAAGAGACCCAGTACTTC. The chain combines TRBV7-6 with TRBJ2-5; TRBD2 matches 10 bases. V dropped 7 bases and J dropped 3; count of bases not matched to a gene: 8. The germline CDR1 and CDR2 sequences are SGHVS and FNYEAQ. The CDR3 covers 15 residues.